This TCR beta chain was captured by sequencing in a study of glioma-infiltrating T cells. The iRepertoire nested amplicon-rescue multiplex PCR amplified TCR alpha and beta CDR3s from RNA. One-step reverse transcription and amplification started from about 100-400 ng of tissue mRNA or PBMC total RNA. TCRdb recomputed calls from the multiplex PCR reads with MiXCR, one row per CDR3 protein. The repertoire holds under 200,000 distinct CDR3 sequences, roughly two fifths seen once, with around 5% in the top ten. Findings of the study overall: Above-expected tissue-blood divergence occurred in all gliomas, most in low-grade ones. Very few CDR3 sequences were shared between tissue and blood.

V lost 2 bases and J 2 bases, leaving 11 bases between the germline ends. The CDR3 loop spans 15 amino acids. Germline values: CDR1 KGHDR, CDR2 SFDVKD. This clonotype was recorded many times. The antigen remains unidentified. Sequenced input: glioma tissue, nonneoplastic brain tissue, or PBMCs (not recorded which). This receptor was identified in a human donor with low-grade glioma or glioblastoma, undergoing nonglioma brain surgery, or in good health (not recorded which). The chain uses TRBV24-1 and TRBJ1-1; TRBD1 might be the D (6 bases). The CDR3 coding sequence is TGTGCCACCAGTGATTCTCGGGGGCCTAACACTGAAGCTTTCTTT. This sequence encodes CATSDSRGPNTEAFF.